What follows are 12 T cell receptor beta chains derived from one specimen sequenced in a study of human T cells and chemical hapten exposure. The time point is: patch test 2, 6 weeks after DPC sensitization. The treatment is: therapeutic diphenylcyclopropenone sensitization with weekly scalp DPC. TCRdb processed the RACE reads anew with MiXCR; each CDR3 protein has one entry. The sample has approximately 28,000 distinct CDR3 sequences, 8.5% to 9.5% seen once. The material sequenced was whole blood, taken in connection with sensitization to the hapten diphenylcyclopropenone (DPC). The receptors were sampled from a man younger than 45 with alopecia areata. Some clones in this sample may be carry-over from other donors' samples.

This clonotype was counted ten times or more. Sequence at one end of the junction differs from germline and may be a read error. This chain joins TRBV29-1 and TRBJ1-2, with D possibly TRBD1 on 6 matching bases. The CDR3 length is 11 residues. Germline V gene lookup returns CDR1 SQVTM and CDR2 ANQGSEA. CDR3 sequence (DNA): TGCAGCGTTGAAGATAAGAGGGGGATGAGCTTC. Encoded protein: CSVEDKRGMSF.

This clonotype turned up a few times. The CDR3 DNA follows: TGTGCCAGCAGTGAGACTCGCGGGGGGCTGTACTTC. Protein product: CASSETRGGLYF. The chain couples TRBV6-2 or TRBV6-3 to TRBJ2-4; 8 bases are a match to TRBD2. Germline assignment: CDR1 MNHEY and CDR2 SVGEGT. The CDR3 sequence is 12 residues long. The ends lost 5 bases at V and 15 bases at J; junction bases unmatched: 9.

This clonotype came up a few times. This chain uses TRBV6-2 or TRBV6-3 with TRBJ2-7; TRBD1 aligns across 7 bases. The V gene end was trimmed by 2 bases and the J gene end by 3 bases; junction bases not matched to a gene: 7. Germline V gene sequence: CDR1 MNHEY, CDR2 SVGEGT. The CDR3 runs 15 residues. CDR3 nucleotides: TGTGCCAGCAGTTACCCCCGGGACAGAGGCTACGAGCAGTACTTC. Residues: CASSYPRDRGYEQYF.

Ten or more counts support this clonotype. The V gene is TRBV12-3 or TRBV12-4, the J gene TRBJ2-5; TRBD2 is a possible D gene (7 bases). The V end was cut by 6 bases, the J end by 1 base, with 15 bases between. The CDR3 contains 15 residues. The CDR3 nucleotides are TGTGCCAGCAGGCAGGGGCTAGCGGCCCAAGAGACCCAGTACTTC. This codes for CASRQGLAAQETQYF.

This chain's CDR3 is CASSQEGDRYYEQYF. CDR3 sequence (DNA): TGTGCCAGCAGCCAAGAAGGTGACAGATACTACGAGCAGTACTTC. The V call is TRBV4-2, the J call TRBJ2-7, with D possibly matching TRBD1 (5 bases). Germline V gene data show CDR1 as LGHNA and CDR2 as YNFKEQ. V was cut by 0 bases and J by 3 bases, with 12 bases left in between. CDR3 length equals 15 residues.

This clonotype was detected only a few times. V usage is TRBV12-3 or TRBV12-4 and J usage is TRBJ1-1; D remains unclear. The CDR3 runs to 14 residues. V shed 2 bases and J shed 0 bases, with 7 bases lying between them. The CDR3 loop reads CASSLSLVNTEAFF. In DNA, the CDR3 is TGTGCCAGCAGTTTAAGTTTGGTGAACACTGAAGCTTTCTTT.

The chain employs TRBV12-5 and TRBJ2-5; perhaps TRBD1 as D (6 bases). Trimming shortened V by 7 bases and J by 2 bases, and 23 bases separated the two germline ends. In germline, CDR1 is LGHNT, CDR2 FRNRAP. The CDR3 runs to 17 residues. The CDR3 DNA is TGTGCTAGTGACCTGGGACCTCTTGGACAGCGGCAAGAGACCCAGTACTTC. It is translated as CASDLGPLGQRQETQYF.

This clonotype was picked up many times. The genes are TRBV19 and TRBJ1-4; the D is unclear. Deletions cut 3 bases from V and 7 bases from J, with 12 bases between. The CDR3 is made up of 14 amino acids. Per germline, CDR1 LNHDA and CDR2 SQIVND (reference sequence). The CDR3 DNA sequence: TGTGCCAGTAGTATTAGGAGGACGGGTGAAAAACTGTTTTTT. Amino acids: CASSIRRTGEKLFF.

This clonotype was seen a few times. The chain employs TRBV20-1 and TRBJ2-7; D may be TRBD1 (9 bases). The germline gives CDR1 DFQATT, CDR2 SNEGSKA (reference sequence). CDR3 length: 17 amino acids. Between the trimmed V and J ends, which lost 5 bases and 0 bases, there was a span of 23 bases. CDR3 sequence (DNA): TGCAGTGCTTCTCTATCGATAGCGGGACAGGGCTCCTACGAGCAGTACTTC. Protein sequence: CSASLSIAGQGSYEQYF.

The chain carries TRBV18 and TRBJ1-5; unclear D gene. The CDR3 totals 14 residues. Germline V gene data show CDR1 as KGHSH and CDR2 as LQKENI. V shed 2 bases and J shed 2 bases, with 7 bases lying between them. CDR3 in DNA: TGTGCCAGCTCACCAGGGTTGGGCAATCAGCCCCAGCATTTT. It codes for CASSPGLGNQPQHF.

In this sample, this clonotype turned up many times. The rearrangement links TRBV11-2 to TRBJ2-3; 8 bases line up with TRBD1. The J segment lost 3 bases and the V segment lost 0 bases, leaving 5 bases of the junction unmatched. The germline CDR1 and CDR2 sequences are SGHAT and FQNNGV. CDR3 length: 16 residues. CDR3: CASSLDPQGATDTQYF. The DNA for the CDR3 is TGTGCCAGCAGCTTAGATCCCCAGGGGGCAACAGATACGCAGTATTTT.

The sample holds a few counts of this clonotype. The chain uses TRBV12-3 or TRBV12-4 and TRBJ2-1; TRBD2 matches 8 bases. This CDR3 is built from 17 residues. Trimming cost V 4 bases and J 6 bases; bases outside gene matches: 14. The CDR3 DNA follows: TGTGCCAGCAGTTATATCCCGGGACTAGATGCCGGCAATGAGCAGTTCTTC. This encodes CASSYIPGLDAGNEQFF.